This passage covers 18 T cell receptor beta chains from one sample sequenced in a study of human T cells and chemical hapten exposure. Stated time point: patch test 2, 6 weeks after DPC sensitization. Treatment of the sample: therapeutic diphenylcyclopropenone sensitization with weekly scalp DPC. TCRdb reprocessed the RACE reads with MiXCR, giving one entry per CDR3 protein. This table holds approximately 84,000 distinct CDR3 sequences, about 10% found once. Here the sequenced sample was whole blood, taken in connection with sensitization to the hapten diphenylcyclopropenone (DPC). The receptors originated from a young woman with alopecia areata. Some clones in this sample may be carry-over from other donors' samples.

This clonotype has a count of ten or more. V is TRBV7-8 and J is TRBJ2-1; TRBD2 is a possible D gene (6 bases). Germline V gives CDR1 SGHVS, CDR2 FQNEAQ. V lost 1 base to trimming and J lost 12 bases, with 10 bases between them. This CDR3 spans 12 amino acids. CDR3 loop: CASSLVAGGQFF. CDR3 in DNA: TGTGCCAGCAGCTTAGTGGCCGGGGGGCAGTTCTTC.

This clonotype has ten or more counts. This sequence joins TRBV7-9 and TRBJ2-7; D might be TRBD2 (5 bases). The germline V gene encodes CDR1 SEHNR and CDR2 FQNEAQ (reference sequence). V shed 1 base and J shed 7 bases, with 5 bases lying between them. The CDR3 length is 11 residues. CDR3 residues: CASSLEREQYF. The CDR3 DNA reads as TGTGCCAGCAGCTTAGAGCGGGAGCAGTACTTC.

This clonotype was counted at least ten times. The J gene is TRBJ1-1, the V gene TRBV20-1; D perhaps matches TRBD1 (6 bases). This CDR3 has 12 amino acids. Germline values: CDR1 DFQATT, CDR2 SNEGSKA (reference sequence). V lost 3 bases and J lost 9, with 14 bases in between. CDR3 protein: CSASLRTGKAFF. The CDR3, as DNA: TGCAGTGCTAGTCTACGAACAGGGAAAGCTTTCTTT.

This clonotype was found a few times. This rearrangement joins TRBV10-3 to TRBJ2-3; TRBD1 might be the D (5 bases). Trimming shortened V by 7 bases and J by 6 bases, and 14 bases separated the two germline ends. This CDR3 contains 13 residues. The germline CDR1 and CDR2 sequences are ENHRY and SYGVKD. The CDR3 DNA reads as TGTGCCATCATGAAAGGGGATGAGGATACGCAGTATTTT. Translating it yields CAIMKGDEDTQYF.

There are many counts of this clonotype. The rearrangement uses TRBV24-1 and TRBJ2-3, with D perhaps given as TRBD1 or TRBD2 (5 bases each). The CDR3 runs to 15 residues. Trimming took 2 bases from V and 4 from J, leaving 12 bases between them. CDR1 KGHDR and CDR2 SFDVKD come from the germline V gene. The CDR3 nucleotides read TGTGCCACCAGTGATTGGACGACAGCGGCAGATACGCAGTATTTT. Protein: CATSDWTTAADTQYF.

This clonotype has more than one count but fewer than ten. The genes are TRBV4-1 and TRBJ2-7; perhaps D is TRBD1 or TRBD2 (5 bases each). CDR1 and CDR2 (germline): MGHRA, YSYEKL. Trimming removed 1 base from V and 6 bases from J, with 13 bases in between. This CDR3 spans 14 amino acids. The CDR3 loop reads CASSQVGRAGEQYF. The CDR3 DNA sequence: TGCGCCAGCAGCCAAGTAGGCAGGGCGGGCGAGCAGTACTTC.

At least ten counts were recorded for this clonotype. The chain employs TRBV6-2 or TRBV6-3 and TRBJ1-1; 7 bases match TRBD1. CDR1 and CDR2 (germline): MNHEY, SVGEGT. The V segment lost 2 bases and the J segment 6 bases; nucleotides outside the gene matches: 3. The CDR3 is 13 amino acids. The DNA for the CDR3 is TGTGCCAGCAGTTACGCCGGGACAGCTGAAGCTTTCTTT. Translation gives CASSYAGTAEAFF.

J is TRBJ1-2 and V is TRBV19, with D tentatively TRBD1 (5 bases). Germline CDR1 reads LNHDA; CDR2 reads SQIVND (reference sequence). V was cut by 3 bases and J by 2 bases, with 13 bases left in between. This CDR3 spans 15 amino acids. The CDR3 DNA follows: TGTGCCAGTAGTATTCTAGTGGGGACCAACTATGGCTACACCTTC. Amino acids: CASSILVGTNYGYTF.

This rearrangement joins TRBV6-1 to TRBJ2-7; 9 bases match TRBD1. Per germline, CDR1 MNHNS and CDR2 SASEGT. This CDR3 has 17 residues. After removal of 2 bases from V and 2 bases from J, the junction contained 10 bases not matched to a gene. The CDR3 here is CASSELTGGFLAYEQYF. The CDR3 DNA reads TGTGCCAGCAGTGAACTGACAGGGGGATTTCTGGCCTACGAGCAGTACTTC.

This clonotype was observed a few times. The gene calls are TRBV19 and TRBJ1-6; 7 bases are shared with TRBD1. The CDR3 covers 15 residues. Germline V gene data show CDR1 as LNHDA and CDR2 as SQIVND (reference sequence). Trimming removed 9 bases from V and 7 bases from J; junction bases left unmatched: 12. The CDR3 reads CASSNSGQPNSPLHF. The CDR3 nucleotides are TGTGCCAGCTCCAATTCGGGACAGCCAAATTCACCCCTCCACTTT.

This clonotype was found once. A much larger clone lies a single base off, so this may be a read error. This rearrangement joins TRBV28 to TRBJ2-7; D may be TRBD1 (5 bases). Germline-derived CDR1 and CDR2 are MDHEN and SYDVKM. The CDR3 is 15 amino acids. V lost 4 bases and J lost 2, with 15 bases in between. The DNA of the CDR3 is TGTGCCAGCAGTTCCCGACAGCCTGGAACCTACGAGCAGTACTTC. It yields the protein CASSSRQPGTYEQYF.

This chain links TRBV28 with TRBJ1-1; the D gene is possibly TRBD1 (5 bases). V was cut by 2 bases and J by 8 bases, with 6 bases left in between. The V gene's germline CDR1 is MDHEN and CDR2 SYDVKM. This CDR3 contains 11 residues. The CDR3 loop reads CASSLRTEAFF. The CDR3 region has the DNA TGTGCCAGCAGTTTAAGGACAGAAGCTTTCTTT.

The V and J genes are TRBV12-3 or TRBV12-4 and TRBJ1-2, with no clear D. Deletions cut 6 bases from V and 2 bases from J, with 13 bases between. CDR3 length: 14 residues. CDR3 residues: CASSYTGRNYGYTF. The CDR3 DNA is TGTGCCAGCAGCTACACCGGACGGAACTATGGCTACACCTTC.

This clonotype was counted only a few times. A read error may be the cause here, since a much bigger clone is one base away. The J gene is TRBJ2-5, the V gene TRBV9; 7 bases are a match to TRBD1. The germline CDR1 and CDR2 sequences are SGDLS and YYNGEE. The length of the CDR3 is 13 residues. The J segment lost 2 bases and the V segment lost 4 bases, leaving 2 bases of the junction unmatched. CDR3 nucleotide sequence: TGTGCCAGCAGCATGGGACAGCAAGAGACCCAGTACTTC. Encoded protein: CASSMGQQETQYF.

At least ten counts were recorded for this clonotype. This chain links TRBV7-2 with TRBJ2-1; 7 nucleotides line up with TRBD2. The germline V gene encodes CDR1 SGHTA and CDR2 FQGNSA. The length of the CDR3 is 15 residues. V was clipped by 1 base and J by 5 bases; unmatched bases: 5. As DNA, the CDR3 is TGTGCCAGCAGCTTAGAGTACGGGACTAACAATGAGCAGTTCTTC. Translated: CASSLEYGTNNEQFF.

This clonotype has just a few counts. The chain employs TRBV12-3 or TRBV12-4 and TRBJ2-5, with D perhaps given as TRBD1 or TRBD2 (6 bases each). This CDR3 has 15 residues. Trimming took off 3 bases at V and 2 bases at J, with 13 bases between the two ends. The CDR3 loop is CASSFVGGLQETQYF. Here the CDR3 DNA reads TGTGCCAGCAGTTTTGTGGGGGGCCTACAAGAGACCCAGTACTTC.

This clonotype was counted ten times or more. The chain combines TRBV14 with TRBJ2-2; TRBD2 is a possible D gene (5 bases). Germline V gene data show CDR1 as SGHDN and CDR2 as FVKESK. CDR3 size: 18 residues. V lost 0 bases to trimming and J lost 2 bases, with 16 bases between them. The CDR3 nucleotides are TGTGCCAGCAGCCAAGAAGAGGCAGCGGTCCGTAACACCGGGGAGCTGTTTTTT. Protein sequence: CASSQEEAAVRNTGELFF.

This rearrangement joins TRBV5-4 to TRBJ2-6; D unresolved. Germline CDR1 is SGHNT and CDR2 is YYREEE (reference sequence). There are 15 residues in the CDR3. V was pared by 4 bases and J by 1 base, with 9 bases between. The CDR3 reads CASSEHVSGANVLTF. CDR3 coding DNA: TGTGCCAGCAGCGAACACGTATCTGGGGCCAACGTCCTGACTTTC.